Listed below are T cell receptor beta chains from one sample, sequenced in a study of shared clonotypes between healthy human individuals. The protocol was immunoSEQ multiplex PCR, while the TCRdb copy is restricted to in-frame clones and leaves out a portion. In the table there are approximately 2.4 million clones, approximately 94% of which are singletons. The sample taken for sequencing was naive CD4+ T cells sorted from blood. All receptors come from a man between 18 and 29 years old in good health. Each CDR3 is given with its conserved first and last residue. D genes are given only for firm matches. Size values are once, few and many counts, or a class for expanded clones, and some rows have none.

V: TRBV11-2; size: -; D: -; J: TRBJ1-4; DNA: TGTGCCAGCAGCTTTAATAGGGGCGCAACTAATGAAAAACTGTTTTTT; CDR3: CASSFNRGATNEKLFF
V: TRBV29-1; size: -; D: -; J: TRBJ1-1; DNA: TGCAGCGTTGCACAGGGCACGACCACTGAAGCTTTCTTT; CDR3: CSVAQGTTTEAFF
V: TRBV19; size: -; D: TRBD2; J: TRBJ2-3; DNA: TGTGCCAGTGGACTAGCGGGGCCAGATACGCAGTATTTT; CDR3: CASGLAGPDTQYF
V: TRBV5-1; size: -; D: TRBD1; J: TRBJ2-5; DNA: TGCGCCAGCAGTCAGACAGGGTCCCAAGAGACCCAGTACTTC; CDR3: CASSQTGSQETQYF
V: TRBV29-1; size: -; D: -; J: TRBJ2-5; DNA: TGCAGCGTTGTAGTGGGAGGGGGTGAGACCCAGTACTTC; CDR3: CSVVVGGGETQYF
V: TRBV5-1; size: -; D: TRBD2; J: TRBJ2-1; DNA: TGCGCCAGCAGCTCGGGACTAGCTTACTACAATGAGCAGTTCTTC; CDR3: CASSSGLAYYNEQFF
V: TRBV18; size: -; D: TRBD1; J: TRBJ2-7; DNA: TGTGCCAGCTCACCGGGCCCGGACAGGGCATCCGAGCAGTACTTC; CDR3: CASSPGPDRASEQYF
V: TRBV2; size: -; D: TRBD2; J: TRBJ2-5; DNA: TGTGCCAGCAGTCCGAGCGGGGTCACAGAGACCCAGTACTTC; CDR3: CASSPSGVTETQYF
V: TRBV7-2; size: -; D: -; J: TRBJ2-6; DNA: TGTGCCAGCAGCTTAGACGGGGTGGTCCTGACTTTC; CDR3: CASSLDGVVLTF
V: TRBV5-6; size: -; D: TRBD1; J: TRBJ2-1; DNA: TGTGCCAGCAGCTTGGTGGGGGACAGGGAGGAGGGCAATGAGCAGTTCTTC; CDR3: CASSLVGDREEGNEQFF
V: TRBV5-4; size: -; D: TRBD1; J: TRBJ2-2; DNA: TGTGCCAGCAGCCCGGGGACAGGGTATACCGGGGAGCTGTTTTTT; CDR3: CASSPGTGYTGELFF
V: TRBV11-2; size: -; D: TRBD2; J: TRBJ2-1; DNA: TGTGCCAGCAGCTTAGATAGAACGGGACTAGCGGGGGTTGGGCAGTTCTTC; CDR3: CASSLDRTGLAGVGQFF
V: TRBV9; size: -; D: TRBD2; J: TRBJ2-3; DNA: TGTGCCAGCAGCGTAGGTAGCGGGGGGGCTCGAGATACGCAGTATTTT; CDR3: CASSVGSGGARDTQYF
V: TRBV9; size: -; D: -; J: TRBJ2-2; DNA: TGTGCCAGCAGTGAGAATTGGCTCGGTTTGAACACCGGGGAGCTGTTTTTT; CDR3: CASSENWLGLNTGELFF
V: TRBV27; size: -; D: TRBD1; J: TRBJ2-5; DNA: TGTGCCAGCAGTTTAAACAGGGGGAGGGAGACCCAGTACTTC; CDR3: CASSLNRGRETQYF
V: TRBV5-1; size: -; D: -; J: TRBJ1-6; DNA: TGCGCCAGCAGCGTGTGGGCAGATAATTCACCCCTCCACTTT; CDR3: CASSVWADNSPLHF
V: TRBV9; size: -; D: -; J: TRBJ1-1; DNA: TGTGCCAGCAGCTCAGTGACAGCGAACACTGAAGCTTTCTTT; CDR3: CASSSVTANTEAFF
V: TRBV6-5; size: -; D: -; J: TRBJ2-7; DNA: TGTGCCAGCAGTTTAGCTTCCCGCTACTACGAGCAGTACTTC; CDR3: CASSLASRYYEQYF
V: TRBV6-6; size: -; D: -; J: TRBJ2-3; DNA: TGTGCCAGCACCGACGTGGGGGGCTTCCCATATACGCAGTATTTT; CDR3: CASTDVGGFPYTQYF
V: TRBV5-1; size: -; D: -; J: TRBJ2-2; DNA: TGCGCCAGCAGCCCTGCGGCAGGGCCAGGGGCAACCGGGGAGCTGTTTTTT; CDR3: CASSPAAGPGATGELFF
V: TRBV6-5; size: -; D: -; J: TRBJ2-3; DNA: TGTGCCAGCAGTTACGGGGTCGGGGCTGACACAGATACGCAGTATTTT; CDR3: CASSYGVGADTDTQYF
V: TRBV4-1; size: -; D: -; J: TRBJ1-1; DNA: TGCGCCAGCAGCCAAGATAGAGGGGCGGCTGAAGCTTTCTTT; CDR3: CASSQDRGAAEAFF
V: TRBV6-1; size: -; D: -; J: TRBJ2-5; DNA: TGTGCCAGCAGCCCCCTAGGAGGGAAAGAGACCCAGTACTTC; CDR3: CASSPLGGKETQYF
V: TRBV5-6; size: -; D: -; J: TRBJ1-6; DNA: TGTGCCAGCACTAAGGGCTTTAATTCACCCCTCCACTTT; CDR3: CASTKGFNSPLHF
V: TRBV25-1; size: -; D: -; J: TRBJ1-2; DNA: TGTGCCAGCAGTGATCAAGGGATATCGGGCTACACCTTC; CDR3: CASSDQGISGYTF
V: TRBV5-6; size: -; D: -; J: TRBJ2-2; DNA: TGTGCCAGCAGCTTGGAAGGGTTTAGAGTCACCGGGGAGCTGTTTTTT; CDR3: CASSLEGFRVTGELFF
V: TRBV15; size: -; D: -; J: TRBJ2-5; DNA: TGTGCCACCAGCAGAGATCGGAACCTTCGGGAGACCCAGTACTTC; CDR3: CATSRDRNLRETQYF
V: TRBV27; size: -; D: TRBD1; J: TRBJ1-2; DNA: TGTGCCAGCAGTGACCCGGGACAGGGCATCTATGGCTACACCTTC; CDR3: CASSDPGQGIYGYTF
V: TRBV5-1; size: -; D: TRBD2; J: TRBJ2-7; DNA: TGCGCCAGCAGCTTGCTCCCGACTAGCGGGAGGGCCGAACCCTACGAGCAGTACTTC; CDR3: CASSLLPTSGRAEPYEQYF
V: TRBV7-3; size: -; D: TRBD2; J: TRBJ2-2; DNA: TGTGCCAGCAGCGCAAAGACTAGCGTGGGCACCGGGGAGCTGTTTTTT; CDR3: CASSAKTSVGTGELFF
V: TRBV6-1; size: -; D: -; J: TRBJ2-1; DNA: TGTGCCAGCAGCGCCGGGTACAATGAGCAGTTCTTC; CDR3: CASSAGYNEQFF
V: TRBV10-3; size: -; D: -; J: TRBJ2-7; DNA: TGTGCCATCGGCGGACGGGGATCTAGCGAGCAGTACTTC; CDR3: CAIGGRGSSEQYF
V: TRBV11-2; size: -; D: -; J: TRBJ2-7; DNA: TGTGCCAGCAGCCGAGAGTGGGTCGAGCAGTACTTC; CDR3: CASSREWVEQYF
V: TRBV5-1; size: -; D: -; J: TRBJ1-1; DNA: TGCGCCAGCAGCCCGCACCCCGAGGGGGGAGCTTTCTTT; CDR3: CASSPHPEGGAFF
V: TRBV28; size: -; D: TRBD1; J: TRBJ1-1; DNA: TGTGCCAGCAGTTTACAGACAGGGATGAACACTGAAGCTTTCTTT; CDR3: CASSLQTGMNTEAFF
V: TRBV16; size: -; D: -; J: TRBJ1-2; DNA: TGTGCCAGCAGCCAATCCCAGGCGACCAATTATGGCTACACCTTC; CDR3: CASSQSQATNYGYTF
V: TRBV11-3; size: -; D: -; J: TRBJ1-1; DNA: TGTGCCAGCAGCGACGGGACGGAGAACACTGAAGCTTTCTTT; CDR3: CASSDGTENTEAFF
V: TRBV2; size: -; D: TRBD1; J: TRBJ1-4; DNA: TGTGCCAGTGGCAGGGGGCATAATGAAAAACTGTTTTTT; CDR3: CASGRGHNEKLFF
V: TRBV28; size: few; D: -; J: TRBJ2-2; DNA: TGTGCCAGCAGTTTGTCGGTCGGGGAGCTGTTTTTT; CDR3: CASSLSVGELFF
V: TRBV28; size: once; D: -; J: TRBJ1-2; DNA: TGTGCCAGCAGTTTCCCACAGGGTGGCTATGGCTACACCTTC; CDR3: CASSFPQGGYGYTF
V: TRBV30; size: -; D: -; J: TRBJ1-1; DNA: TGTGCCTGGATTCTCTTCTCCAGGGACACTGAAGCTTTCTTT; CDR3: CAWILFSRDTEAFF
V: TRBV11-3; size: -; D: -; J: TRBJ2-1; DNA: TGTGCCAGCAGCTTAGCGGGGTGGAATGAGCAGTTCTTC; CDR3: CASSLAGWNEQFF
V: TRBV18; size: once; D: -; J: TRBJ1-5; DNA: TGTGCCAGCTCACCGGAGGCAGGGACTCAGCCCCAGCATTTT; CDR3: CASSPEAGTQPQHF
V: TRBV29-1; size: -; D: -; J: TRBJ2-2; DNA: TGCAGCGTTATGGCGAAGGGCGGCACCGGGGAGCTGTTTTTT; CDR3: CSVMAKGGTGELFF
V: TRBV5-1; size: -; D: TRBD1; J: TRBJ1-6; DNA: TGCGCCAGCAGCGGTGGACAGGGGAATTCACCCCTCCACTTT; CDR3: CASSGGQGNSPLHF
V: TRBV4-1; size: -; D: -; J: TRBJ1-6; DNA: TGCGCCAGCAGCCAAGAAGGCGGATATGGATCACCCCTCCACTTT; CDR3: CASSQEGGYGSPLHF
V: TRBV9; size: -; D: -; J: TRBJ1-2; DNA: TGTGCCAGCAGCGTAGCCCCACTGCTCCTGGATGGCTACACCTTC; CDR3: CASSVAPLLLDGYTF
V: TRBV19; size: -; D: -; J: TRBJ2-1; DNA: TGTGCCAGTAAGGTGACAGGTCAAACCAACAATGAGCAGTTCTTC; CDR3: CASKVTGQTNNEQFF
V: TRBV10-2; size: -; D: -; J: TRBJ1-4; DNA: TGCGCCAGCAGTGAGCGACCTGCCTTGGGGAGAAAACTGTTTTTT; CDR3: CASSERPALGRKLFF
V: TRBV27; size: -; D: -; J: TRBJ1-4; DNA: TGTGCCAGCAGTGCCCGGGCCCGCAATGAAAAACTGTTTTTT; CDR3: CASSARARNEKLFF
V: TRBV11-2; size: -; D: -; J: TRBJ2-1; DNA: TGTGCCAGCAGCTTAGAGGGGTTCCATCACAATGAGCAGTTCTTC; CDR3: CASSLEGFHHNEQFF
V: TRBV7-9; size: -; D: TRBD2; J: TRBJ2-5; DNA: TGTGCCAGCTCCCGGACTAGCGGGGGAAGTGAGACCCAGTACTTC; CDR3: CASSRTSGGSETQYF
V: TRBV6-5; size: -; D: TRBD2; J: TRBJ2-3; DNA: TGTGCCAGCAGCCGACTAGCGGACACAGATACGCAGTATTTT; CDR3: CASSRLADTDTQYF
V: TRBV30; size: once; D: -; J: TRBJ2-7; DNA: TGTGCCTGGAGCAGGACAGTGTACTACGAGCAGTACTTC; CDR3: CAWSRTVYYEQYF
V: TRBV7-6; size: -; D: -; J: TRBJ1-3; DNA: TGTGCCAGCAGCTTAGCACAGGCTGGAAACACCATATATTTT; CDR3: CASSLAQAGNTIYF
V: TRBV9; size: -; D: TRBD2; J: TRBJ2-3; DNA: TGTGCCAGCAGCGTAGGGGTAGCGGGGAACACAGATACGCAGTATTTT; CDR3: CASSVGVAGNTDTQYF
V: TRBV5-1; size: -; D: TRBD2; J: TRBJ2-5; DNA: TGCGCCAGCAGCGCGGGAGGGTCCGAGAGGATCGAGACCCAGTACTTC; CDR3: CASSAGGSERIETQYF
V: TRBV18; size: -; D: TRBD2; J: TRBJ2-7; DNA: TGTGCCAGCTCACCGAGAAACGAGCGGGGGGCCTACGAGCAGTACTTC; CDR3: CASSPRNERGAYEQYF
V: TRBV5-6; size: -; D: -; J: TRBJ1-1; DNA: TGTGCCAGCAGTGACAGGAGTTTTGCCGAAGCTTTCTTT; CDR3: CASSDRSFAEAFF
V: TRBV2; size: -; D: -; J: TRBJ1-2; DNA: TGTGCCAGCAGTGAAGCGGTGAGGGTCGACTATGGCTACACCTTC; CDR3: CASSEAVRVDYGYTF